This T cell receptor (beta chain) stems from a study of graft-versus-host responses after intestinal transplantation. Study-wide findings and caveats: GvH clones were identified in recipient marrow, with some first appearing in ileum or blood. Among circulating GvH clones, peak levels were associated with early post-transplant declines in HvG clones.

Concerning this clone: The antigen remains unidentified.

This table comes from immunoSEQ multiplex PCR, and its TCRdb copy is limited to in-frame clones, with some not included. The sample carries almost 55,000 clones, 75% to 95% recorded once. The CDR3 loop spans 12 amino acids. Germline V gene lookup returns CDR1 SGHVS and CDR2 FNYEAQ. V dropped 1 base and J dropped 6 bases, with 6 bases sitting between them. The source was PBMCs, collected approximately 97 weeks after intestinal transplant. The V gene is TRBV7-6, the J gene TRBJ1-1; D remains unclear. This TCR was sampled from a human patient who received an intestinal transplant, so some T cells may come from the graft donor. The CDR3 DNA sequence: TGTGCCAGCAGCTTAGGTAACCCTGAAGCTTTCTTT. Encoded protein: CASSLGNPEAFF.